Below, one T cell receptor (beta chain) is given with its context. These data are taken from a study of technical replicates of blood from several donors. Repertoires were generated with immunoSEQ multiplex PCR, while TCRdb's copy carries only in-frame clones and drops some. The sample shows around 80,000 clones, 91% of them seen only once. Germline CDR1 reads SGDLS; CDR2 reads YYNGEE. The CDR3 length is 18 residues. With V trimmed by 4 bases and J by 7 bases, 14 bases remained unmatched. The TCR sequence derives from a human donor in good health. The genes are TRBV9 and TRBJ2-2; 12 bases match TRBD2. The sequencing sample was made of T cells isolated from PBMCs. DNA for the CDR3: TGTGCCAGCAGCCGAAGGGCCACTAGCGGGAGGCGAGGCGGGGAGCTGTTTTTT. Translated, it gives CASSRRATSGRRGGELFF.